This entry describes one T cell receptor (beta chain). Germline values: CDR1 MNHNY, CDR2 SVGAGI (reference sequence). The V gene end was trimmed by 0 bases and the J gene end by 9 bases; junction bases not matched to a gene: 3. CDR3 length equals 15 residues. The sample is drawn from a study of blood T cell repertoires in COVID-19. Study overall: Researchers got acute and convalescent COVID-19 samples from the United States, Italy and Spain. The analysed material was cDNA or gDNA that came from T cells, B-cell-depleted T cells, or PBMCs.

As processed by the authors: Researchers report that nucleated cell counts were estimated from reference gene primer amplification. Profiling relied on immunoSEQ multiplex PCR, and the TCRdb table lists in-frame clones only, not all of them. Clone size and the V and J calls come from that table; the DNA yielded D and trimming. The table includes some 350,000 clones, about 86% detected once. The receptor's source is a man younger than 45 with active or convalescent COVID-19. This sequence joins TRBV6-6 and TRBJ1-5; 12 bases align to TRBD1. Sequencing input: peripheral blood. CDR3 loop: CASSYSGQGAGPQHF. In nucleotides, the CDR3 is TGTGCCAGCAGTTACTCGGGACAGGGGGCTGGGCCCCAGCATTTT.